This entry lists 30 T cell receptor beta chains sequenced from one sample in a study of patients and donors after allogeneic stem cell transplantation. Each CDR3 protein is one row after TCRdb ran MiXCR on the RT-PCR reads. The profile shows about 410,000 distinct CDR3 sequences, roughly 17% of them singletons. The source material was blood, either unsorted or a sorted T cell fraction (not recorded which). The receptor source for this set is a human donor who was either an allogeneic HSCT recipient or a stem cell or donor lymphocyte infusion donor (not recorded which). It is not recorded whose cells these are; they may come from a transplant donor.

This clonotype was observed at least ten times. The rearrangement uses TRBV29-1 and TRBJ2-7, with unresolved D. CDR1 is SQVTM and CDR2 is ANQGSEA in the germline V gene. CDR3 length equals 9 residues. V was cut by 7 bases and J by 3 bases, with 4 bases left in between. As DNA, the CDR3 is TGCAGCGCCAACTACGAGCAGTACTTC. It yields the protein CSANYEQYF.

This clonotype came up many times. The chain employs TRBV12-3 or TRBV12-4 and TRBJ1-1; the match to TRBD1 covers 7 bases. V dropped 2 bases and J dropped 6; count of bases not matched to a gene: 9. This CDR3 is 15 amino acids long. The CDR3 region is CASSLRHRGRAEAFF. The CDR3 bases are TGTGCCAGCAGTTTACGGCACAGGGGAAGGGCTGAAGCTTTCTTT.

V and J are TRBV29-1 and TRBJ1-5, with D perhaps matching TRBD1 (5 bases). This CDR3 region has 15 residues. Germline loops: CDR1 SQVTM, CDR2 ANQGSEA. Trimming took 4 bases from V and 0 from J, leaving 13 bases between them. As DNA, the CDR3 is TGCAGCGTTGGCGCAGGGCGAGGTAGCAATCAGCCCCAGCATTTT. It is translated as CSVGAGRGSNQPQHF. The full variable domain, its missing parts supplied by reference TRBV29-1 and TRBJ1-5, is SAVISQKPSRDICQRGTSLTIQCQVDSQVTMMFWYRQQPGQSLTLIATANQGSEATYESGFVIDKFPISRPNLTFSTLTVSNMSPEDSSIYLCSVGAGRGSNQPQHFGDGTRLSIL.

Only a few counts were recorded for this clonotype. The genes are TRBV12-3 or TRBV12-4 and TRBJ1-2, with D tentatively TRBD1 (5 bases). This CDR3 spans 14 amino acids. V was clipped by 3 bases and J by 4 bases, with 12 bases between them. The CDR3 DNA reads as TGTGCCAGCAGTTTCGGGGGGGGGAGCTATGGCTACACCTTC. Translated, it gives CASSFGGGSYGYTF.

This clonotype was seen more than once but under ten times. This sequence joins TRBV5-5 and TRBJ2-7, with 7 bases matching TRBD2. Germline assignment: CDR1 SGHKS and CDR2 YYEKEE (reference sequence). The CDR3 runs to 15 residues. J gave up 4 bases and V 4 bases, and 11 bases lay outside the gene matches. Here the CDR3 reads CASSPGWREWYEQYF. The DNA for the CDR3 is TGTGCCAGCAGCCCCGGTTGGCGGGAGTGGTACGAGCAGTACTTC.

The genes are TRBV24-1 and TRBJ2-3; D tentatively reads TRBD1 or TRBD2 (6 bases each). Germline V CDR1 and CDR2: KGHDR, SFDVKD. Trimming left V 3 bases short and J 8 bases short, with 8 bases between. The CDR3 runs to 12 residues. This chain's CDR3 is CATSDEGGTQYF. In nucleotides, the CDR3 is TGTGCCACCAGTGATGAGGGGGGTACGCAGTATTTT.

This sequence joins TRBV20-1 and TRBJ1-6; 7 bases are shared with TRBD1. This CDR3 spans 15 amino acids. The germline gives CDR1 DFQATT, CDR2 SNEGSKA (reference sequence). V shed 0 bases and J 10 bases; nucleotides not matched to a gene: 9. For the CDR3, the DNA is TGCAGTGCTAGAGATCGGAACAGGGGAGGGTCACCCCTCCACTTT. Its translation is CSARDRNRGGSPLHF.

This clonotype was observed a handful of times. The CDR3 nucleotides are TGCGCCAGCAGCTTAGGGGAAGAGAACACTGAAGCTTTCTTT. Amino acid sequence: CASSLGEENTEAFF. V usage is TRBV5-1 and J usage is TRBJ1-1, with D perhaps matching TRBD1 (5 bases). Trimming took off 2 bases at V and 1 base at J, with 9 bases between the two ends. This CDR3 is 14 amino acids long. Germline V gene data show CDR1 as SGHRS and CDR2 as YFSETQ. The full variable domain, completed using reference TRBV5-1 and TRBJ1-1, is KAGVTQTPRYLIKTRGQQVTLSCSPISGHRSVSWYQQTPGQGLQFLFEYFSETQRNKGNFPGRFSGRQFSNSRSEMNVSTLELGDSALYLCASSLGEENTEAFFGQGTRLTVV.

The chain uses TRBV7-9 and TRBJ2-1, with D uncertain. Germline V gene sequence: CDR1 SEHNR, CDR2 FQNEAQ (reference sequence). This CDR3 has 13 amino acids. The germline V and J ends were trimmed by 5 bases and 9 bases, with 14 bases remaining between them. The CDR3 sequence is CASSPPSNAEQFF. Here the CDR3 DNA reads TGTGCCAGCAGCCCCCCCTCCAATGCTGAGCAGTTCTTC.

This clonotype was recorded many times. This sequence joins TRBV7-6 and TRBJ2-5; no clear D. Germline V gives CDR1 SGHVS, CDR2 FNYEAQ. The CDR3 is made up of 14 amino acids. V lost 2 bases and J lost 1, with 8 bases in between. CDR3 in DNA: TGTGCCAGCAGCTTATGGAAGGTCCAAGAGACCCAGTACTTC. It codes for CASSLWKVQETQYF.

The rearrangement links TRBV29-1 to TRBJ2-7, with TRBD1 matching over 9 bases. The CDR3 sequence is 12 residues long. From germline, CDR1 is SQVTM and CDR2 ANQGSEA. With V trimmed by 7 bases and J by 6 bases, 7 bases remained unmatched. CDR3 nucleotide sequence: TGCAGCGGGGCCGGGACAGGGTCCGAGCAGTACTTC. Encoded protein: CSGAGTGSEQYF.

The chain uses TRBV24-1 and TRBJ2-3, with D possibly being TRBD2 (5 bases). Germline CDR1 and CDR2: KGHDR and SFDVKD. Trimming cost V 4 bases and J 7 bases, with 14 bases left between them. CDR3 length: 14 residues. The CDR3 reads CATSDPGELNTQYF. The CDR3 nucleotides read TGTGCCACCAGTGACCCCGGGGAACTAAATACGCAGTATTTT.

This clonotype was picked up many times. This chain connects TRBV5-6 to TRBJ2-3; unclear D gene. Germline lookup yields CDR1 SGHDT and CDR2 YYEEEE. V was trimmed by 4 bases and J by 4 bases, leaving 4 bases between them. The CDR3 sequence is 11 residues long. This CDR3 reads CASSDPDTQYF. Written as DNA, the CDR3 is TGTGCCAGCAGCGACCCAGATACGCAGTATTTT.

This clonotype was found a few times. The genes are TRBV25-1 and TRBJ2-5; TRBD2 might be the D (5 bases). The germline gives CDR1 MGHDK, CDR2 SYGVNS. The CDR3 is 13 residues long. Trimming took 7 bases from V and 2 from J, leaving 11 bases between them. The CDR3 loop is CASTRGTQETQYF. CDR3 bases: TGTGCCAGCACTCGGGGTACTCAAGAGACCCAGTACTTC.

V gene TRBV4-2 combines with J gene TRBJ2-2; 8 nucleotides align to TRBD2. The CDR3 contains 20 residues. The V and J ends lost 0 bases and 0 bases, in that order; junction bases with no gene match: 12. Germline CDR1 and CDR2: LGHNA and YNFKEQ. The CDR3 protein is CASSQEESRGVYPNTGELFF. In DNA form, the CDR3 reads TGTGCCAGCAGCCAAGAGGAGTCGCGGGGGGTATATCCGAACACCGGGGAGCTGTTTTTT.

The chain carries TRBV27 and TRBJ2-7; no definite D call. Germline values: CDR1 MNHEY, CDR2 SMNVEV (reference sequence). V was shortened by 5 bases and J by 0 bases, with 8 bases between the two germline ends. This CDR3 has 13 amino acids. CDR3 sequence reads: CASSPWASYEQYF. In DNA, the CDR3 is TGTGCCAGCAGTCCCTGGGCCTCCTACGAGCAGTACTTC.

The genes are TRBV24-1 and TRBJ2-1; the D is unclear. CDR1 KGHDR and CDR2 SFDVKD come from the germline V gene. CDR3 length: 11 residues. Trimming cost V 6 bases and J 5 bases, with 4 bases left between them. This CDR3 reads CATSLNNEQFF. CDR3 DNA sequence: TGTGCCACCAGTTTAAACAATGAGCAGTTCTTC.

This clonotype was counted ten times or more. The chain links TRBV5-1 to TRBJ2-1; 11 nucleotides align to TRBD2. J gave up 2 bases and V 3 bases, and 7 bases lay outside the gene matches. From germline, CDR1 is SGHRS and CDR2 YFSETQ. The CDR3 has 17 amino acids. The CDR3 region is CASSWMGGLAAYNEQFF. The DNA for the CDR3 is TGCGCCAGCAGCTGGATGGGGGGACTAGCGGCCTACAATGAGCAGTTCTTC.

This clonotype occurred a few times. This chain joins TRBV7-2 and TRBJ1-2; 10 nucleotides match TRBD1. There are 15 residues in the CDR3. Germline values: CDR1 SGHTA, CDR2 FQGNSA. The J segment lost 8 bases and the V segment lost 5 bases, leaving 11 bases of the junction unmatched. As DNA, the CDR3 is TGTGCCAGCAGCCCCAGAGAGACAGGGGGCGGCGGCTACACCTTC. Its protein is CASSPRETGGGGYTF.

This clonotype occurred a few times. The rearrangement links TRBV18 to TRBJ2-7; no clear D. This CDR3 spans 13 amino acids. Germline V CDR1 and CDR2: KGHSH, LQKENI. The germline V and J ends were trimmed by 3 bases and 3 bases, with 9 bases remaining between them. CDR3 loop: CASSPEGIYEQYF. As DNA, the CDR3 is TGTGCCAGCTCACCCGAAGGGATCTACGAGCAGTACTTC.

With regard to this clonotype: This may stem from a read error, because a much larger clone lies one nucleotide away. The chain employs TRBV5-1 and TRBJ2-1; 9 nucleotides match TRBD2. V shed 5 bases and J 6 bases; nucleotides not matched to a gene: 15. Per the germline V gene, CDR1 is SGHRS and CDR2 is YFSETQ. This CDR3 has 17 amino acids. The CDR3 DNA is TGCGCCAGCAGGCCCGGACTAGCGCCGTCCAGGGGCAATGAGCAGTTCTTC. Translated: CASRPGLAPSRGNEQFF.

The chain joins TRBV5-8 to TRBJ2-7; maybe TRBD1 (6 bases). The germline V gene encodes CDR1 SGHTS and CDR2 YDEGEE. The CDR3 length is 15 residues. V was cut by 6 bases and J by 2 bases, with 18 bases left in between. CDR3 region: CASIPRDNPPYEQYF. CDR3 coding DNA: TGTGCCAGCATCCCCCGGGACAACCCACCCTACGAGCAGTACTTC. Filled out from reference TRBV5-8 and TRBJ2-7, the complete variable domain reads EAGVTQSPTHLIKTRGQQATLRCSPISGHTSVYWYQQALGLGLQFLLWYDEGEERNRGNFPPRFSGRQFPNYSSELNVNALELEDSALYLCASIPRDNPPYEQYFGPGTRLTVT.

This clonotype has a count of ten or more. This chain uses TRBV29-1 with TRBJ2-7; D is unclear. There are 10 residues in the CDR3. V lost 4 bases and J lost 6, with 7 bases in between. Germline CDR1 reads SQVTM; CDR2 reads ANQGSEA. The CDR3 DNA is TGCAGCGTTGGGGGAACCGAGCAGTACTTC. It translates to CSVGGTEQYF.

This clonotype occurred a few times. The chain joins TRBV20-1 to TRBJ1-2; 10 positions match TRBD1. Germline V gene lookup returns CDR1 DFQATT and CDR2 SNEGSKA (reference sequence). The CDR3 runs 16 residues. J was trimmed by 1 base and V by 4 bases; bases with no gene match: 9. CDR3 coding DNA: TGCAGTGCTAACCCGGGACAGGGGCGGAGTAACTATGGCTACACCTTC. This sequence encodes CSANPGQGRSNYGYTF.

In this sample, this clonotype turned up a few times. The rearrangement links TRBV2 to TRBJ2-3; D is unclear. Between the trimmed V and J ends, which lost 7 bases and 2 bases, there was a span of 10 bases. The CDR3 consists of 13 residues. The V gene's germline CDR1 is SNHLY and CDR2 FYNNEI. The CDR3 DNA sequence: TGTGCCAGCACTACAGAGATCACAGATACGCAGTATTTT. It translates to CASTTEITDTQYF.

The chain employs TRBV13 and TRBJ1-2; maybe TRBD1 (5 bases). The CDR3 is 14 amino acids. Germline V gene lookup returns CDR1 PRHDT and CDR2 FYEKMQ (reference sequence). V lost 5 bases and J lost 4, with 14 bases in between. CDR3 nucleotides: TGTGCCAGCAGCAAGGGACGGGGAACCTATGGCTACACCTTC. Protein sequence: CASSKGRGTYGYTF.

This clonotype was seen more than once but under ten times. J is TRBJ2-7 and V is TRBV7-8; D gene unclear. The CDR3 consists of 14 residues. The germline CDR1 and CDR2 sequences are SGHVS and FQNEAQ. V lost 1 base and J 3 bases, leaving 10 bases between the germline ends. This CDR3 reads CASSLGHSNYEQYF. In nucleotides, the CDR3 is TGTGCCAGCAGCTTAGGGCACAGCAACTACGAGCAGTACTTC. Full variable domain (remainder filled in from reference TRBV7-8 and TRBJ2-7): GAGVSQSPRYKVAKRGQDVALRCDPISGHVSLFWYQQALGQGPEFLTYFQNEAQLDKSGLPSDRFFAERPEGSVSTLKIQRTQQEDSAVYLCASSLGHSNYEQYFGPGTRLTVT.

J is TRBJ1-6 and V is TRBV2; D is possibly TRBD1 (6 bases). V was trimmed by 7 bases and J by 10 bases, leaving 23 bases between them. Looked up from germline, CDR1 is SNHLY and CDR2 is FYNNEI. The CDR3 is made up of 16 amino acids. CDR3 loop: CASISGHYFFESPLHF. In DNA form, the CDR3 reads TGTGCCAGCATATCGGGACACTACTTCTTTGAATCACCCCTCCACTTT.

The table lists this clonotype with a count of one. This sequence joins TRBV4-3 and TRBJ1-2; 8 positions agree with TRBD1. V dropped 3 bases and J dropped 7; count of bases not matched to a gene: 4. CDR3 size: 13 residues. Germline loops: CDR1 LGHNA, CDR2 YSLEER. The CDR3 loop is CASSHQGAVGYTF. CDR3 DNA: TGCGCCAGCAGCCATCAGGGGGCGGTTGGCTACACCTTC.

The CDR3 DNA follows: TGTGCCAGCAGTGATTATACAGGGGAAAACACCATATATTTT. Its protein is CASSDYTGENTIYF. The chain has TRBV25-1 and TRBJ1-3, with 7 nucleotides matching TRBD1. The germline gives CDR1 MGHDK, CDR2 SYGVNS. The CDR3 is 14 amino acids. J was trimmed by 6 bases and V by 3 bases; bases with no gene match: 5. The full variable domain, rest sourced from reference TRBV25-1 and TRBJ1-3, is EADIYQTPRYLVIGTGKKITLECSQTMGHDKMYWYQQDPGMELHLIHYSYGVNSTEKGDLSSESTVSRIRTEHFPLTLESARPSHTSQYLCASSDYTGENTIYFGEGSWLTVV.